The clone carrying this T cell receptor (beta chain) was observed a single time. Antigen specificity is unknown. Measured with immunoSEQ multiplex PCR; TCRdb has only the in-frame clones, and not every one. The sample gives 100,000 to 150,000 clones, approximately 89% of which show up once; less than 11% is in the top ten. The data belong to a study of T cell responses to AZD1222 COVID-19 vaccine. Study-level points and caveats: With dominance at 160-218 and 743-854, vaccine-associated CD4 TCRs spanned spike. The breadth and depth of Spike-specific TCRs increased once two AZD1222 doses had been given. Baseline testing showed seropositivity in only six or seven AZD1222 recipients.

CDR1 MDHEN and CDR2 SYDVKM come from the germline V gene. There are 15 residues in the CDR3. V lost 7 bases to trimming and J lost 7 bases, with 19 bases between them. The sequenced sample was peripheral blood, obtained on day 0 of AZD1222 vaccination. The chain combines TRBV28 with TRBJ1-4; tentative D call: TRBD1 (5 bases). The TCR comes from an adult in good health. For the CDR3, the DNA is TGTGCCAGCAACCCGCGGGGGGGGTACAGTGAAAAACTGTTTTTT. Amino acids: CASNPRGGYSEKLFF.